This TCR beta chain derives from a study of cytomegalovirus exposure and HLA in healthy donors. CDR1 SGHNT and CDR2 YENEEA come from the germline V gene. This CDR3 is 13 amino acids long. V lost 5 bases, J lost 8 bases, and 10 bases lay in between. With 60 Vbeta and 13 Jbeta primers, the PCR was carried out. Clones were read by immunoSEQ multiplex PCR, and TCRdb kept only the in-frame ones, dropping some. The data hold some 180,000 clones, with over 65% observed a single time. V and J are TRBV11-3 and TRBJ1-6; D call uncertain. The material sequenced was PBMCs. This receptor was obtained from a man aged 18 to 30 in good health and CMV-seronegative. CDR3 protein: CASSPVSYSPLHF. CDR3 bases: TGTGCCAGCAGCCCAGTTTCGTATTCACCCCTCCACTTT. Full variable domain (outside the CDR3, taken from reference TRBV11-3 and TRBJ1-6): EAGVVQSPRYKIIEKKQPVAFWCNPISGHNTLYWYLQNLGQGPELLIRYENEEAVDDSQLPKDRFSAERLKGVDSTLKIQPAELGDSAVYLCASSPVSYSPLHFGNGTRLTVT.